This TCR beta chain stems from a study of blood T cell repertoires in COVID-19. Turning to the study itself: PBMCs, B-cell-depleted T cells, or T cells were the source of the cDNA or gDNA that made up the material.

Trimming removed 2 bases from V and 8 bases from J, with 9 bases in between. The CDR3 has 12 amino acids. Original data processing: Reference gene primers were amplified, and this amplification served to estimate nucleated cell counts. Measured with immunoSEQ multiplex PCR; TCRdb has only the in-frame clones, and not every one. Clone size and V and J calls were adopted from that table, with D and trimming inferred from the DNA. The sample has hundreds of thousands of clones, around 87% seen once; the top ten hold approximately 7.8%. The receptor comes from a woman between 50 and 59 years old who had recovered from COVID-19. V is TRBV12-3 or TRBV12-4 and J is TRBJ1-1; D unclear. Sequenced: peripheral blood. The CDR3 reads CASSLFGREAFF. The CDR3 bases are TGTGCCAGCAGTTTATTTGGCAGAGAAGCTTTCTTT.